There are a few counts of the clone carrying this T cell receptor (beta chain). Its specificity is unknown. The source of the sample is a study of blood T cells in healthy people across ages. Regarding the study as a whole: Using unsorted PBMCs precluded a conclusive naive versus antigen-experienced comparison. Per million T cells, the diversity of TCR beta decreased roughly linearly as age advanced.

Germline assignment: CDR1 MGHRA and CDR2 YSYEKL. J was trimmed by 4 bases and V by 4 bases; bases with no gene match: 6. The CDR3 consists of 15 residues. Using a J-beta primer mix together with a sample-barcoded 5' primer, a second PCR was run for roughly 6 to 12 cycles. Each cDNA molecule received a tag from a template-switch adaptor that had 12 random nucleotides. One entry per CDR3 protein, called by TCRdb with MiXCR from the 5' RACE reads. The sample includes 1.4 million to 1.5 million distinct CDR3 sequences, roughly 45% of them seen just once. Per sample, no less than 6 micrograms of total RNA were extracted.

Sequenced: blood. This TCR was recovered from a woman between 18 and 29 years old in good health. This chain links TRBV4-1 with TRBJ1-4; 7 bases line up with TRBD1. The CDR3 coding sequence is TGCGCCAGCAGCCTAGGGGGCAGGGGTAATGAAAAACTGTTTTTT. Translation: CASSLGGRGNEKLFF.